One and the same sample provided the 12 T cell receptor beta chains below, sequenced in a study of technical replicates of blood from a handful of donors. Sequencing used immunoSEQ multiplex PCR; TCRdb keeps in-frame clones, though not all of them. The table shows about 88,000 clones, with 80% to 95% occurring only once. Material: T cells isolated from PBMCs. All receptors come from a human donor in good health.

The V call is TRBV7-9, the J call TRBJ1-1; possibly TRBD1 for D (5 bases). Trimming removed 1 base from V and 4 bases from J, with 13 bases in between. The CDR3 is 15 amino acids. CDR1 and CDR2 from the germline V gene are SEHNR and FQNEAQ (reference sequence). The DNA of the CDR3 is TGTGCCAGCAGCTTAGTGGGGGGACCTGGCACTGAAGCTTTCTTT. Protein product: CASSLVGGPGTEAFF.

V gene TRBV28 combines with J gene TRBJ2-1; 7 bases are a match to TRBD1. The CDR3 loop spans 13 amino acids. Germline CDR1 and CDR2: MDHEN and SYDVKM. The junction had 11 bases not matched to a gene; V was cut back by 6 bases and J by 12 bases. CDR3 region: CASRAGGPHGQFF. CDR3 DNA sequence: TGTGCCAGCAGGGCAGGGGGTCCTCATGGGCAGTTCTTC.

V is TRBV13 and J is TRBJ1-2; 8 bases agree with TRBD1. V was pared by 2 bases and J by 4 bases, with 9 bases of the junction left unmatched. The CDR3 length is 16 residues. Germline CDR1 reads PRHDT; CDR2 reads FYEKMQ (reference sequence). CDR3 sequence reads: CASSLFRDRTLYGYTF. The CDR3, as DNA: TGTGCCAGCAGCTTATTTCGGGACAGGACCCTCTATGGCTACACCTTC.

CDR3 nucleotides: TGCGCCAGCAGCTTGGAGGGGCTAGCGCATGAGACCCAGTACTTC. This gives the protein CASSLEGLAHETQYF. This chain connects TRBV5-1 to TRBJ2-5; D is perhaps TRBD2 (6 bases). Germline V gene sequence: CDR1 SGHRS, CDR2 YFSETQ. CDR3 length: 15 residues. Trimming took 0 bases from V and 5 from J, leaving 14 bases between them.

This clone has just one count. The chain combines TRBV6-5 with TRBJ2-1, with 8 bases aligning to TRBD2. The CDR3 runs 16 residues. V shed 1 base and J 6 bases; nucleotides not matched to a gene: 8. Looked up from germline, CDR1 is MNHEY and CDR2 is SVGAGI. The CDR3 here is CASSYWASGSANEQFF. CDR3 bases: TGTGCCAGCAGTTACTGGGCAAGCGGGAGTGCCAATGAGCAGTTCTTC.

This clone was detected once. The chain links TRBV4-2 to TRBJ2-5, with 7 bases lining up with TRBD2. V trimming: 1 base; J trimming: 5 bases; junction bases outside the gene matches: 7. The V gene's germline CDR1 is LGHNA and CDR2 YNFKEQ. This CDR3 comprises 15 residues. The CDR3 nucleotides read TGTGCCAGCAGCCAAGGAGTAGCGGGTGAGGAGACCCAGTACTTC. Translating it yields CASSQGVAGEETQYF.

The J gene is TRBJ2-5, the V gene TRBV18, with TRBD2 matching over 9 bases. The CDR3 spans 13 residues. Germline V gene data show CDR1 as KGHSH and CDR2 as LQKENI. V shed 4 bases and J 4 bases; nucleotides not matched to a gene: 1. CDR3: CASSQLAGETQYF. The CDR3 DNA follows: TGTGCCAGCTCACAACTAGCGGGAGAGACCCAGTACTTC.

As DNA, the CDR3 is TGCGCCAGCAGCCAGACAGGGTCCTACGAGCAGTACTTC. This encodes CASSQTGSYEQYF. The rearrangement joins TRBV4-1 to TRBJ2-7, with 7 nucleotides matching TRBD1. The CDR3 loop spans 13 amino acids. The germline gives CDR1 MGHRA, CDR2 YSYEKL. The J segment lost 1 base and the V segment lost 3 bases, leaving 0 bases of the junction unmatched.

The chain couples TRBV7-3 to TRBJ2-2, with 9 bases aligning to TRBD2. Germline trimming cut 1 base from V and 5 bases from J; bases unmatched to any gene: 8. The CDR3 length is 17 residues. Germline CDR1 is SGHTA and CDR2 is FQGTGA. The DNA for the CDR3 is TGTGCCAGCAGCTTAAATGGGCTAGCGGGGAGGACCGGGGAGCTGTTTTTT. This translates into CASSLNGLAGRTGELFF. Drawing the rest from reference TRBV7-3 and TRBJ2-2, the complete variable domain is GAGVSQTPSNKVTEKGKYVELRCDPISGHTALYWYRQSLGQGPEFLIYFQGTGAADDSGLPNDRFFAVRPEGSVSTLKIQRTERGDSAVYLCASSLNGLAGRTGELFFGEGSRLTVL.

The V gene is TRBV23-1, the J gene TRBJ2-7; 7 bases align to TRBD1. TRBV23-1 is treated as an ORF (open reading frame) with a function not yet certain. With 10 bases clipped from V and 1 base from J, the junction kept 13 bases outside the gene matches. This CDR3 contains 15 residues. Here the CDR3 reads CANPKPGQKSYEQYF. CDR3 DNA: TGCGCCAACCCCAAACCGGGACAGAAGTCCTACGAGCAGTACTTC.

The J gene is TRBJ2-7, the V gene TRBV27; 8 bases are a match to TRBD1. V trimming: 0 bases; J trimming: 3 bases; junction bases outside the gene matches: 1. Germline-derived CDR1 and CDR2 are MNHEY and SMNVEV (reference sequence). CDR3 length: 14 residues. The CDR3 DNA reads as TGTGCCAGCAGTTTATCCGGGACAGGCTACGAGCAGTACTTC. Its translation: CASSLSGTGYEQYF.

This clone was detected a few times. CDR3 nucleotides: TGCGCCAGCAGCTTGCAGGGAGGGATTAACACTGAAGCTTTCTTT. Encoded protein: CASSLQGGINTEAFF. The chain has TRBV5-1 and TRBJ1-1; maybe TRBD1 (5 bases). The CDR3 contains 15 residues. Germline V gives CDR1 SGHRS, CDR2 YFSETQ. The germline V and J ends were trimmed by 1 base and 2 bases, with 12 bases remaining between them. The full variable domain, in which reference TRBV5-1 and TRBJ1-1 provide the parts outside the CDR3, is KAGVTQTPRYLIKTRGQQVTLSCSPISGHRSVSWYQQTPGQGLQFLFEYFSETQRNKGNFPGRFSGRQFSNSRSEMNVSTLELGDSALYLCASSLQGGINTEAFFGQGTRLTVV.